These T cell receptor beta chains were read from a single sample in a study of cytomegalovirus exposure and HLA in healthy donors. Clones were read by immunoSEQ multiplex PCR, and TCRdb kept only the in-frame ones, dropping some. The table records around 190,000 clones, approximately 78% of them present only once. The sample was PBMCs. Source of these receptors: a woman aged 30 to 39 in good health and CMV-seronegative. CDR3s include the opening cysteine and the closing phenylalanine or tryptophan. Fields, in order: D gene, clone size, J gene, V gene, CDR3 DNA, CDR3 protein. D genes are given only for firm matches. Clone sizes are given selectively: once, few, many, or a class where the clone is expanded.

D: TRBD1; size: .; J: TRBJ1-4; V: TRBV10-2; DNA: TGCGCCAGCAGGGAGCAGACAGGGCGGAATGAAAAACTGTTTTTT; CDR3: CASREQTGRNEKLFF
D: .; size: .; J: TRBJ1-1; V: TRBV6-5; DNA: TGTGCCAGCTGGGCGTCCGGACAGATGAACACTGAAGCTTTCTTT; CDR3: CASWASGQMNTEAFF
D: .; size: .; J: TRBJ2-5; V: TRBV6-1; DNA: TGTGCCAGCAGTGAATCCGCGGTGCAAGAGACCCAGTACTTC; CDR3: CASSESAVQETQYF
D: TRBD1; size: .; J: TRBJ1-3; V: TRBV30; DNA: TGTGCCTGGAGTACGACAGGGATCGCTGGAAACACCATATATTTT; CDR3: CAWSTTGIAGNTIYF
D: .; size: few; J: TRBJ2-4; V: TRBV7-6; DNA: TGTGCCAGCAGCTTAGCAGGGGGTGCGACCAAAAACATTCAGTACTTC; CDR3: CASSLAGGATKNIQYF
D: .; size: .; J: TRBJ1-2; V: TRBV30; DNA: TGTGCCTGGAGTGTACAGAAAAACTATGGCTACACCTTC; CDR3: CAWSVQKNYGYTF
D: .; size: .; J: TRBJ2-7; V: TRBV30; DNA: TGTGCCTGGAGTCCGGGGGACGGCTCCTACGAGCAGTACTTC; CDR3: CAWSPGDGSYEQYF
D: .; size: .; J: TRBJ1-2; V: TRBV18; DNA: TGTGCCAGCTCACTACAGGATCAGAACTATGGCTACACCTTC; CDR3: CASSLQDQNYGYTF
D: .; size: .; J: TRBJ2-7; V: TRBV7-2; DNA: TGTGCCAGTAGAACGCAATCGACAGTTACCTACGAGCAGTACTTC; CDR3: CASRTQSTVTYEQYF
D: .; size: .; J: TRBJ2-7; V: TRBV29-1; DNA: TGCAGCTTTCGGACAGATGCCTACGAGCAGTACTTC; CDR3: CSFRTDAYEQYF
D: TRBD1; size: .; J: TRBJ1-2; V: TRBV5-1; DNA: TGCGCCAGCAGCGCGATACAGGGGATTGGTGGCTACACCTTC; CDR3: CASSAIQGIGGYTF
D: .; size: .; J: TRBJ2-2; V: TRBV4-1; DNA: TGCGCCAGCAGCCAACAACGGTTGAGGGCGAACACCGGGGAGCTGTTTTTT; CDR3: CASSQQRLRANTGELFF
D: .; size: .; J: TRBJ2-1; V: TRBV20-1; DNA: TGCAGTGCTAGACTATCCTATGAGCAGTTCTTC; CDR3: CSARLSYEQFF
D: .; size: .; J: TRBJ1-5; V: TRBV27; DNA: TGTGCCAGCAGTTTCTCACAGGGTCGCAATCAGCCCCAGCATTTT; CDR3: CASSFSQGRNQPQHF
D: .; size: .; J: TRBJ1-5; V: TRBV30; DNA: TGTGCCTGGAATGGTGGAGGCAATCAGCCCCAGCATTTT; CDR3: CAWNGGGNQPQHF
D: TRBD1; size: .; J: TRBJ1-5; V: TRBV5-6; DNA: TGTGCCAGCAGGCGGGGGACAGGGGTTAATCAGCCCCAGCATTTT; CDR3: CASRRGTGVNQPQHF
D: .; size: .; J: TRBJ1-1; V: TRBV18; DNA: TGTGCCAGCTCGAACCCAAAGGCAACAGCCGAAGTATGGAACACTGAAGCTTTCTTT; CDR3: CASSNPKATAEVWNTEAFF
D: TRBD2; size: .; J: TRBJ2-1; V: TRBV6-1; DNA: TGTGCCAGCAGTGGACTAGCGGGGGGGCGGGACAATGAGCAGTTCTTC; CDR3: CASSGLAGGRDNEQFF
D: .; size: .; J: TRBJ1-2; V: TRBV15; DNA: TGTGCCACCAGCAGAGATGAACAGTCTCGGGGCTACACCTTC; CDR3: CATSRDEQSRGYTF
D: .; size: .; J: TRBJ1-2; V: TRBV6-5; DNA: TGTGCCAGCAGTTCACATAACTATGGCTACACCTTC; CDR3: CASSSHNYGYTF
D: TRBD1; size: .; J: TRBJ2-7; V: TRBV5-1; DNA: TGCGCCAGCAGCACGCCTCAGGGGGCGGGAAACGAGCAGTACTTC; CDR3: CASSTPQGAGNEQYF
D: .; size: .; J: TRBJ1-2; V: TRBV28; DNA: TGTGCCAGCACCTTAGCTAACTATGGCTACACCTTC; CDR3: CASTLANYGYTF
D: TRBD1; size: .; J: TRBJ1-4; V: TRBV4-1; DNA: TGCGCCAGCAGCCAGCCCGGGACAGGGGAGGAAAAACTGTTTTTT; CDR3: CASSQPGTGEEKLFF
D: .; size: .; J: TRBJ2-5; V: TRBV6-5; DNA: TGTGCCAGCAGCTCCCAGGTGGGGACCCAGTACTTC; CDR3: CASSSQVGTQYF
D: .; size: .; J: TRBJ1-2; V: TRBV19; DNA: TGTGCCAGTAGTACCCCGGCGGGACTCCCTAGGTATGGCTACACCTTC; CDR3: CASSTPAGLPRYGYTF
D: TRBD1; size: .; J: TRBJ1-5; V: TRBV28; DNA: TGTGCCAGCAGTTTAGGGGACAGGGAAGCGGGGCCTAATCAGCCCCAGCATTTT; CDR3: CASSLGDREAGPNQPQHF
D: .; size: .; J: TRBJ2-7; V: TRBV28; DNA: TGTGCCAGCAGGAACCCCAGGGCCTACGAGCAGTACTTC; CDR3: CASRNPRAYEQYF
D: TRBD1; size: .; J: TRBJ1-4; V: TRBV10-3; DNA: TGTGCCATCAGGGACCGGGGACAGGGAAATGAAAAACTGTTTTTT; CDR3: CAIRDRGQGNEKLFF
D: .; size: .; J: TRBJ2-3; V: TRBV7-9; DNA: TGTGCCAGCAGCTTAAGTACTAGGGAGGTACCAGATACGCAGTATTTT; CDR3: CASSLSTREVPDTQYF
D: TRBD1; size: .; J: TRBJ1-2; V: TRBV19; DNA: TGTGCCAGCCACGGGACAGGGGTGGCTAACTATGGCTACACCTTC; CDR3: CASHGTGVANYGYTF
D: .; size: .; J: TRBJ1-5; V: TRBV15; DNA: TGTGCCACCAGCAGACAAGACAGGCTGGGGCAGCCCCAGCATTTT; CDR3: CATSRQDRLGQPQHF
D: TRBD2; size: .; J: TRBJ2-1; V: TRBV4-2; DNA: TGTGCCAGCAGCCAAGAACAGCGGGAAGACAATGAGCAGTTCTTC; CDR3: CASSQEQREDNEQFF
D: TRBD1; size: .; J: TRBJ1-2; V: TRBV6-5; DNA: TGTGCCAGCAGTTTCCAGACCGGGACAGGGAACTATGGCTACACCTTC; CDR3: CASSFQTGTGNYGYTF
D: .; size: .; J: TRBJ1-5; V: TRBV6-1; DNA: TGTGCCAGCACCACACGGGGACTTAATCAGCCCCAGCATTTT; CDR3: CASTTRGLNQPQHF
D: .; size: .; J: TRBJ1-2; V: TRBV28; DNA: TGTGCCAGCAGCCCACATTTACGTGGCTACACCTTC; CDR3: CASSPHLRGYTF
D: TRBD1; size: .; J: TRBJ1-5; V: TRBV6-5; DNA: TGTGCCACCCATGGGACAGGTAATCAGCCCCAGCATTTT; CDR3: CATHGTGNQPQHF
D: TRBD2; size: .; J: TRBJ2-2; V: TRBV4-2; DNA: TGTGCCAGCAGCCAAGATACAGCGGGATACACCGGGGAGCTGTTTTTT; CDR3: CASSQDTAGYTGELFF